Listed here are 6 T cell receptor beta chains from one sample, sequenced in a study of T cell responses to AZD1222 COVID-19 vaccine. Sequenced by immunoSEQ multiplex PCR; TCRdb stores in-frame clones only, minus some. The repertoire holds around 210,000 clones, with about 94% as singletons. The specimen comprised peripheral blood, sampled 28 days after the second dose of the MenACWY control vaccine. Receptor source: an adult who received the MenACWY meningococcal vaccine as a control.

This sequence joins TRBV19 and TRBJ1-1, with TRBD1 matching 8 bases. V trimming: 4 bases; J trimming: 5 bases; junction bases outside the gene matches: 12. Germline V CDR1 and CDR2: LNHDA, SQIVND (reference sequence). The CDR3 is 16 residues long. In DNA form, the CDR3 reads TGTGCCAGTAGTAATGGACAGGGCCCCTTCAGGACTGAAGCTTTCTTT. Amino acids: CASSNGQGPFRTEAFF.

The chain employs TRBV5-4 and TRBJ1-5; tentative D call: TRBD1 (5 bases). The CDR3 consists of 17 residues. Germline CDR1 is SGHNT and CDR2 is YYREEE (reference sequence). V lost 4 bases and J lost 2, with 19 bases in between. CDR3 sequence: CASSIGTGGSGNQPQHF. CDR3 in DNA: TGTGCCAGCAGCATTGGGACGGGGGGTTCGGGCAATCAGCCCCAGCATTTT.

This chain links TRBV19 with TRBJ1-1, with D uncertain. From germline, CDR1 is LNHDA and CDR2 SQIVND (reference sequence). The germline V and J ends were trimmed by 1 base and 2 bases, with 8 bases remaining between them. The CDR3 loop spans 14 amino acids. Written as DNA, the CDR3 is TGTGCCAGTAGTATAGGGCCAGTCAACACTGAAGCTTTCTTT. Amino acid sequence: CASSIGPVNTEAFF.

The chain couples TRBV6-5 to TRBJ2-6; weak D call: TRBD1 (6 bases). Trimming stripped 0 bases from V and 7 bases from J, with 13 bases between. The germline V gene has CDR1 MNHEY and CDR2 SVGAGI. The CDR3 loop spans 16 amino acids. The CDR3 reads CASSYSTAGAANVLTF. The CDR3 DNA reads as TGTGCCAGCAGTTACTCAACGGCAGGGGCCGCCAACGTCCTGACTTTC.

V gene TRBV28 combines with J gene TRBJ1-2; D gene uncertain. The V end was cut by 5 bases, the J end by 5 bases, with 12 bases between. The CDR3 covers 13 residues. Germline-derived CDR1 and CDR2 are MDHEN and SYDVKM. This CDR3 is CASSPPLRYGYTF. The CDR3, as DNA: TGTGCCAGCAGTCCCCCCCTTAGGTATGGCTACACCTTC.

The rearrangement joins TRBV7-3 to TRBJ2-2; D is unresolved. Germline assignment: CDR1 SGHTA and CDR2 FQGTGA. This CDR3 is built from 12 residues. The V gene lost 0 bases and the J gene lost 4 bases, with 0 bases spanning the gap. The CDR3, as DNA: TGTGCCAGCAGCTTAACCACCGGGGAGCTGTTTTTT. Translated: CASSLTTGELFF. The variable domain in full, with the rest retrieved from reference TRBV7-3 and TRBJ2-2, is GAGVSQTPSNKVTEKGKYVELRCDPISGHTALYWYRQSLGQGPEFLIYFQGTGAADDSGLPNDRFFAVRPEGSVSTLKIQRTERGDSAVYLCASSLTTGELFFGEGSRLTVL.